The 26 T cell receptor beta chains given below trace back to one sample, sequenced in a study of OX40 agonist ivuxolimab in advanced cancers. The method was immunoSEQ multiplex PCR; TCRdb's version includes in-frame clones alone and lacks a portion of them. The sample carries tens of thousands of clones, 70% to 90% recorded once. Sequencing used CD4+ or CD8+ T cells sorted from blood, obtained in a trial of the OX40 agonist ivuxolimab. The receptors come from an adult with an advanced solid tumor such as melanoma, head and neck, liver or kidney cancer.

The J gene is TRBJ2-7, the V gene TRBV7-9; D not certain. The germline gives CDR1 SEHNR, CDR2 FQNEAQ (reference sequence). This CDR3 comprises 13 residues. Trimming removed 1 base from V and 3 bases from J, with 7 bases in between. The DNA for the CDR3 is TGTGCCAGCAGCTTAGTGGTCGACTACGAGCAGTACTTC. Protein sequence: CASSLVVDYEQYF.

The chain is built from TRBV5-8 and TRBJ1-3; 7 positions agree with TRBD1. This CDR3 has 13 amino acids. Germline values: CDR1 SGHTS, CDR2 YDEGEE. V lost 5 bases to trimming and J lost 4 bases; unmatched junction nucleotides: 3. The CDR3 sequence is CASRRGLGNTIYF. CDR3 DNA: TGTGCCAGCAGAAGGGGGCTGGGAAACACCATATATTTT.

The CDR3 nucleotides are TGTGCCAGCAGCTTAGGGGATGGCACAGATACGCAGTATTTT. Its translation is CASSLGDGTDTQYF. The chain links TRBV13 to TRBJ2-3; D ambiguous. The V and J ends lost 0 bases and 1 base respectively, with 5 bases between them. The V gene's germline CDR1 is PRHDT and CDR2 FYEKMQ (reference sequence). The CDR3 runs to 14 residues.

The chain combines TRBV4-2 with TRBJ2-7; D call uncertain. The CDR3 consists of 12 residues. V dropped 0 bases and J dropped 13 bases, with 13 bases sitting between them. Germline CDR1 LGHNA, CDR2 YNFKEQ. CDR3 region: CASSQDGVISYF. In DNA, the CDR3 is TGTGCCAGCAGCCAAGATGGAGTGATCAGTTACTTC.

The chain joins TRBV28 to TRBJ2-7, with D maybe TRBD2 (5 bases). V lost 5 bases and J lost 2, with 10 bases in between. Per the germline V gene, CDR1 is MDHEN and CDR2 is SYDVKM. The CDR3 loop spans 13 amino acids. CDR3 amino acids: CASSPLRAYEQYF. The CDR3 bases are TGTGCCAGCAGTCCTCTGCGGGCCTACGAGCAGTACTTC.

V and J are TRBV7-9 and TRBJ1-1; D gene ambiguous. There are 13 residues in the CDR3. V shed 7 bases and J shed 8 bases, with 17 bases lying between them. Germline V CDR1 and CDR2: SEHNR, FQNEAQ (reference sequence). The CDR3 DNA sequence: TGTGCCAGCAACCTCGAACTGATATACGAAGCTTTCTTT. Its translation: CASNLELIYEAFF.

CDR3 nucleotide sequence: TGTGCCAGCAGCGTAGGAAGGACGAACACTGAAGCTTTCTTT. Translating gives CASSVGRTNTEAFF. The chain recombines TRBV9 with TRBJ1-1; D gene uncertain. The CDR3 has 14 amino acids. Between the trimmed V and J ends, which lost 0 bases and 1 base, there was a span of 7 bases. Germline V gene data show CDR1 as SGDLS and CDR2 as YYNGEE.

J is TRBJ2-5 and V is TRBV5-1; D is unresolved. The CDR3 is 14 amino acids. From germline, CDR1 is SGHRS and CDR2 YFSETQ. V was pared by 1 base and J by 4 bases, with 11 bases between. In nucleotides, the CDR3 is TGCGCCAGCAGCTTGATCTCGCAGCCAGAGACCCAGTACTTC. Protein sequence: CASSLISQPETQYF.

The genes are TRBV6-1 and TRBJ1-1; TRBD1 matches at 10 bases. The CDR3 has 13 amino acids. With 8 bases clipped from V and 4 bases from J, the junction kept 4 bases outside the gene matches. CDR1 is MNHNS and CDR2 is SASEGT in the germline V gene. CDR3 residues: CASDRTGGTEAFF. The CDR3 DNA reads as TGTGCCAGCGACCGGACAGGGGGCACTGAAGCTTTCTTT.

The DNA for the CDR3 is TGTGCCAGCAGCTTTTTGTTGACTGAAGCTTTCTTT. Encoded protein: CASSFLLTEAFF. V and J are TRBV11-2 and TRBJ1-1; D remains ambiguous. CDR1 SGHAT and CDR2 FQNNGV come from the germline V gene. The CDR3 extends over 12 amino acids. Trimming shortened V by 3 bases and J by 5 bases, and 7 bases separated the two germline ends.

This chain links TRBV10-1 with TRBJ2-3; 8 nucleotides line up with TRBD1. The V gene end was trimmed by 3 bases and the J gene end by 2 bases; junction bases not matched to a gene: 4. Germline V gene lookup returns CDR1 WNHNN and CDR2 SYGVQD (reference sequence). This CDR3 is 15 amino acids long. CDR3 residues: CASSEVGQDTDTQYF. In nucleotides, the CDR3 is TGCGCCAGCAGTGAAGTGGGACAGGACACAGATACGCAGTATTTT.

The table lists this clone with a count of one. The chain carries TRBV30 and TRBJ2-5; 11 bases fit TRBD2. CDR1 is GTSNPN, CDR2 SVGIG, per germline (reference sequence). The CDR3 loop spans 16 amino acids. With 0 bases clipped from V and 2 bases from J, the junction kept 5 bases outside the gene matches. The CDR3 DNA sequence: TGTGCCTGGAGTGTTAGCGGGAGGGCCACGCAAGAGACCCAGTACTTC. It specifies CAWSVSGRATQETQYF.

The genes are TRBV9 and TRBJ2-7, with D perhaps being TRBD1 or TRBD2 (6 bases each). V gave up 4 bases and J gave up 3 bases, with 17 bases separating them. Germline V gene data show CDR1 as SGDLS and CDR2 as YYNGEE. This CDR3 contains 15 residues. CDR3 sequence reads: CASSPQGGLLYEQYF. In DNA, the CDR3 is TGTGCCAGCAGCCCCCAAGGGGGACTCCTCTACGAGCAGTACTTC.

The count of this clone is one. The chain carries TRBV7-8 and TRBJ2-1, with TRBD2 as a possible D gene (5 bases). Germline CDR1 reads SGHVS; CDR2 reads FQNEAQ. CDR3 size: 17 residues. Deletions cut 7 bases from V and 0 bases from J, with 19 bases between. The CDR3 loop is CASTSYVLESSYNEQFF. Here the CDR3 DNA reads TGTGCCAGCACCTCTTACGTACTAGAGAGCTCCTACAATGAGCAGTTCTTC.

V and J are TRBV4-2 and TRBJ2-3; TRBD2 agrees at 8 bases. Germline CDR1 reads LGHNA; CDR2 reads YNFKEQ. The CDR3 contains 16 residues. The V and J ends lost 2 bases and 1 base, in that order; junction bases with no gene match: 5. In DNA, the CDR3 is TGTGCCAGCAGCCAATACGGGGGGGTTGGCACAGATACGCAGTATTTT. Its translation: CASSQYGGVGTDTQYF.

This chain joins TRBV7-8 and TRBJ1-5; D might be TRBD1 (5 bases). This CDR3 comprises 15 residues. V lost 5 bases to trimming and J lost 1 base, with 12 bases between them. Germline CDR1 and CDR2: SGHVS and FQNEAQ. The CDR3 nucleotides are TGTGCCAGCAGCCGTGGGGGGGGGAGCAATCAGCCCCAGCATTTT. Residues: CASSRGGGSNQPQHF. The full variable domain, completed using reference TRBV7-8 and TRBJ1-5, is GAGVSQSPRYKVAKRGQDVALRCDPISGHVSLFWYQQALGQGPEFLTYFQNEAQLDKSGLPSDRFFAERPEGSVSTLKIQRTQQEDSAVYLCASSRGGGSNQPQHFGDGTRLSIL.

The gene calls are TRBV4-1 and TRBJ2-1; D ambiguous. Between the trimmed V and J ends, which lost 0 bases and 4 bases, there was a span of 1 base. The germline V gene has CDR1 MGHRA and CDR2 YSYEKL. The CDR3 is 12 residues long. Written as DNA, the CDR3 is TGCGCCAGCAGCCAAGAGTACAATGAGCAGTTCTTC. This sequence encodes CASSQEYNEQFF.

This chain joins TRBV5-5 and TRBJ1-4; D is unresolved. Per the germline V gene, CDR1 is SGHKS and CDR2 is YYEKEE (reference sequence). CDR3 length equals 16 residues. V dropped 4 bases and J dropped 0 bases, with 13 bases sitting between them. The CDR3 is CASSQRPYPTNEKLFF. The CDR3 DNA sequence: TGTGCCAGCAGCCAAAGACCGTACCCAACTAATGAAAAACTGTTTTTT.

This clone was seen just once. The chain is built from TRBV6-1 and TRBJ2-2, with 8 bases lining up with TRBD2. The germline V gene has CDR1 MNHNS and CDR2 SASEGT. V gave up 6 bases and J gave up 4 bases; unmatched junction bases: 7. The CDR3 totals 15 residues. This CDR3 reads CASRPSGSGTGELFF. The CDR3 nucleotides read TGTGCCAGCAGGCCGAGCGGGAGCGGCACCGGGGAGCTGTTTTTT.

The V call is TRBV29-1, the J call TRBJ2-4; 15 nucleotides agree with TRBD2. The CDR3 has 16 residues. Per germline, CDR1 SQVTM and CDR2 ANQGSEA. V lost 6 bases and J lost 3; bases outside the gene matches: 6. DNA for the CDR3: TGCAGCGTAAGGACTAGCGGGAGGGCCGGCAAAAACATTCAGTACTTC. Amino acid sequence: CSVRTSGRAGKNIQYF.

The V and J genes are TRBV29-1 and TRBJ1-2; 12 bases align to TRBD1. The CDR3 has 16 residues. V dropped 3 bases and J dropped 6; count of bases not matched to a gene: 11. The germline gives CDR1 SQVTM, CDR2 ANQGSEA. The CDR3 DNA reads TGCAGCGTTGATACCGTTCCGGGACAGGGGGCGAATGGCTACACCTTC. Residues: CSVDTVPGQGANGYTF.

The V and J genes are TRBV27 and TRBJ2-3, with 9 nucleotides matching TRBD2. V trimming: 5 bases; J trimming: 2 bases; junction bases outside the gene matches: 8. The CDR3 sequence is 16 residues long. CDR1 is MNHEY and CDR2 is SMNVEV in the germline V gene (reference sequence). For the CDR3, the DNA is TGTGCCAGCAGTAGAAGAGCGGGGGGCTACACAGATACGCAGTATTTT. Amino acids: CASSRRAGGYTDTQYF.

The chain combines TRBV6-6 with TRBJ1-5, with a tentative D call TRBD1 (5 bases). The V gene lost 0 bases and the J gene lost 6 bases, with 9 bases spanning the gap. Looked up from germline, CDR1 is MNHNY and CDR2 is SVGAGI (reference sequence). This CDR3 has 14 amino acids. In DNA, the CDR3 is TGTGCCAGCAGTTACTCGGGACCGATTCAGCCCCAGCATTTT. Protein product: CASSYSGPIQPQHF.

The V call is TRBV11-2, the J call TRBJ2-5, with D unresolved. The CDR3 has 16 amino acids. Germline V gene sequence: CDR1 SGHAT, CDR2 FQNNGV. Trimming left V 1 base short and J 2 bases short, with 14 bases between. CDR3 nucleotides: TGTGCCAGCAGCTTAGGAGCAGCTTCCGGACAAGAGACCCAGTACTTC. It is translated as CASSLGAASGQETQYF. Full variable domain (missing parts from reference TRBV11-2 and TRBJ2-5): EAGVAQSPRYKIIEKRQSVAFWCNPISGHATLYWYQQILGQGPKLLIQFQNNGVVDDSQLPKDRFSAERLKGVDSTLKIQPAKLEDSAVYLCASSLGAASGQETQYFGPGTRLLVL.

The V and J genes are TRBV4-1 and TRBJ2-7; possibly TRBD2 for D (5 bases). Germline lookup yields CDR1 MGHRA and CDR2 YSYEKL. CDR3 length: 14 amino acids. V was pared by 1 base and J by 3 bases, with 10 bases between. CDR3 DNA sequence: TGCGCCAGCAGCCAAGTCGGCGGGCTCTACGAGCAGTACTTC. The encoded protein is CASSQVGGLYEQYF.

This chain links TRBV7-9 with TRBJ2-2; maybe TRBD1 (5 bases). This CDR3 is 15 amino acids long. V lost 2 bases to trimming and J lost 3 bases, with 10 bases between them. Germline CDR1 reads SEHNR; CDR2 reads FQNEAQ (reference sequence). The DNA of the CDR3 is TGTGCCAGCAGCTTATTAGGGGCGGACACCGGGGAGCTGTTTTTT. Protein product: CASSLLGADTGELFF.